A single sample is the source of the 14 T cell receptor beta chains below, sequenced in a study of Ad26.COV2.S vaccination and SARS-CoV-2 variants. The sample's treatment: 15 to 20 received Ad26.COV2.S at low or high dose, single or two shots; about 5 received placebo; per-sample allocation not given. On day 63 after the first injection, vaccine and placebo recipients gave samples. TCRdb's copy holds only in-frame clones and misses some; the assay was immunoSEQ multiplex PCR. Among about 350,000 clones listed, 85% were seen once. The specimen comprised peripheral blood, sampled in a trial of Ad26.COV2.S vaccine versus placebo. Every receptor here comes from a person aged 18-65 years who received the Ad26.COV2.S COVID-19 vaccine or a placebo.

The chain recombines TRBV5-6 with TRBJ2-7; D is tentatively TRBD1 or TRBD2 (5 bases each). CDR1 and CDR2 from the germline V gene are SGHDT and YYEEEE. With 5 bases removed from V and 2 bases from J, the gap between germline ends came to 14 bases. CDR3 length: 14 residues. This CDR3 is CASSPGPTPYEQYF. The CDR3 DNA reads TGTGCCAGCAGTCCGGGACCGACACCCTACGAGCAGTACTTC.

V and J are TRBV29-1 and TRBJ1-4; TRBD1 is a possible D gene (6 bases). V lost 7 bases to trimming and J lost 5 bases, with 14 bases between them. Germline V gives CDR1 SQVTM, CDR2 ANQGSEA. CDR3 length: 13 residues. CDR3 in amino acids: CSARTEQNEKLFF. CDR3 sequence (DNA): TGCAGCGCTAGGACAGAACAAAATGAAAAACTGTTTTTT.

This chain connects TRBV19 to TRBJ1-5; possibly TRBD1 for D (6 bases). Trimming cost V 6 bases and J 1 base, with 16 bases left between them. Germline CDR1 is LNHDA and CDR2 is SQIVND (reference sequence). CDR3 length equals 16 residues. CDR3 nucleotide sequence: TGTGCCAGTAGCACTCTCGGGGGGCGCAGCAATCAGCCCCAGCATTTT. It specifies CASSTLGGRSNQPQHF.

This clone has more than one count but fewer than ten. The V and J genes are TRBV7-8 and TRBJ1-1; D gene ambiguous. The V gene's germline CDR1 is SGHVS and CDR2 FQNEAQ. Trimming stripped 1 base from V and 2 bases from J, with 20 bases between. This CDR3 comprises 18 residues. The CDR3 reads CASSLDELNLRDNTEAFF. In nucleotides, the CDR3 is TGTGCCAGCAGCTTAGACGAACTGAACTTGAGAGACAACACTGAAGCTTTCTTT.

CDR3 in amino acids: CASSLFGGYGYTF. In DNA, the CDR3 is TGTGCCAGCAGCTTATTCGGGGGCTATGGCTACACCTTC. The chain couples TRBV5-6 to TRBJ1-2, with D perhaps TRBD1 (5 bases). This CDR3 region has 13 residues. Germline CDR1 and CDR2: SGHDT and YYEEEE. Trimming removed 2 bases at V and 4 bases at J, with 9 bases between.

The chain has TRBV3-1 (or the pseudogene TRBV3-2) and TRBJ1-2, with 8 bases fitting TRBD1. Losses at the gene ends were 4 bases for V and 4 bases for J; bases not matched to a gene: 11. The CDR3 has 16 amino acids. Germline lookup yields CDR1 LGHDT and CDR2 YNNKEL (reference sequence). CDR3 DNA sequence: TGTGCCAGCAGCCTCTCCGGGACAGGTGGCATCTATGGCTACACCTTC. It specifies CASSLSGTGGIYGYTF.

The chain combines TRBV30 with TRBJ2-7; D may correspond to TRBD1 or TRBD2 (5 bases each). The V end lost 0 bases, the J end lost 2 bases, and 8 bases lay between the germline ends. Germline lookup yields CDR1 GTSNPN and CDR2 SVGIG (reference sequence). This CDR3 has 13 residues. In DNA, the CDR3 is TGTGCCTGGAGTGTATGGGGGACCTACGAGCAGTACTTC. It yields the protein CAWSVWGTYEQYF.

The count of this clone is one. The V call is TRBV29-1, the J call TRBJ1-1, with D tentatively TRBD1 (5 bases). Germline CDR1 reads SQVTM; CDR2 reads ANQGSEA. The CDR3 consists of 15 residues. Trimming stripped 5 bases from V and 2 bases from J, with 18 bases between. The CDR3 DNA follows: TGCAGCGTTTCTACCTGGGGGGAAGGAAACACTGAAGCTTTCTTT. Residues: CSVSTWGEGNTEAFF.

This chain uses TRBV9 with TRBJ1-3, with D possibly matching TRBD1 (5 bases). This CDR3 comprises 21 residues. The germline V gene has CDR1 SGDLS and CDR2 YYNGEE. V lost 4 bases and J lost 0, with 29 bases in between. CDR3 nucleotides: TGTGCCAGCAGCCCCCCCCGACGGTGGGTGAGGAGGGGCATCTCTGGAAACACCATATATTTT. It translates to CASSPPRRWVRRGISGNTIYF. Full variable domain (outside the CDR3, taken from reference TRBV9 and TRBJ1-3): DSGVTQTPKHLITATGQRVTLRCSPRSGDLSVYWYQQSLDQGLQFLIQYYNGEERAKGNILERFSAQQFPDLHSELNLSSLELGDSALYFCASSPPRRWVRRGISGNTIYFGEGSWLTVV.

The chain carries TRBV18 and TRBJ2-2; 8 positions agree with TRBD2. CDR3 length: 16 residues. Per the germline V gene, CDR1 is KGHSH and CDR2 is LQKENI. V shed 3 bases, J shed 5 bases, and the junction held 8 bases outside the gene matches. The CDR3 DNA reads TGTGCCAGCTCACCGGCCCTCTTAGCGGGAACCGGGGAGCTGTTTTTT. Protein sequence: CASSPALLAGTGELFF.

V usage is TRBV19 and J usage is TRBJ2-7; 7 nucleotides match TRBD1. The CDR3 sequence is 15 residues long. Germline CDR1 and CDR2: LNHDA and SQIVND (reference sequence). J gave up 3 bases and V 1 base, and 6 bases lay outside the gene matches. CDR3 bases: TGTGCCAGTAGTATAGGAACAGGGGAAGTCTACGAGCAGTACTTC. This encodes CASSIGTGEVYEQYF.

The chain recombines TRBV5-1 with TRBJ2-1, with D tentatively TRBD2 (5 bases). The V gene lost 0 bases and the J gene lost 2 bases, with 12 bases spanning the gap. Per the germline V gene, CDR1 is SGHRS and CDR2 is YFSETQ. This CDR3 region has 16 residues. CDR3 DNA sequence: TGCGCCAGCAGCTTGGCGCGGGCTGGGGCCTACAATGAGCAGTTCTTC. Translation gives CASSLARAGAYNEQFF. Looking up the rest from reference TRBV5-1 and TRBJ2-1 gives the full variable domain: KAGVTQTPRYLIKTRGQQVTLSCSPISGHRSVSWYQQTPGQGLQFLFEYFSETQRNKGNFPGRFSGRQFSNSRSEMNVSTLELGDSALYLCASSLARAGAYNEQFFGPGTRLTVL.

This clone was counted a single time. V gene TRBV3-1 (or the pseudogene TRBV3-2) combines with J gene TRBJ2-3; D uncertain. The CDR3 is made up of 12 amino acids. V lost 3 bases and J 5 bases, leaving 6 bases between the germline ends. Germline values: CDR1 LGHDT, CDR2 YNNKEL (reference sequence). The CDR3 sequence: CASSQSRDTQYF. The CDR3 DNA follows: TGTGCCAGCAGCCAGTCCCGAGATACGCAGTATTTT.

The chain carries TRBV6-1 and TRBJ2-4; 7 nucleotides line up with TRBD1. J was trimmed by 0 bases and V by 0 bases; bases with no gene match: 20. The CDR3 contains 22 residues. CDR1 and CDR2 from the germline V gene are MNHNS and SASEGT. The CDR3 spells CASSEAAMYVKTGFIAKNIQYF. CDR3 DNA: TGTGCCAGCAGTGAAGCGGCTATGTACGTTAAGACAGGGTTTATAGCCAAAAACATTCAGTACTTC.